The TCR beta chain under discussion was sequenced for a study of cytomegalovirus exposure and HLA in healthy donors. Findings and caveats of the study: Association of approximately 18,000 TCR beta sequences with HLA alleles was found at 0.05 false discovery rate in a later analysis. Most TCR sequences showed up rarely, but some public TCRs showed up in many donors.

As for this clone: As yet, its antigen is unknown.

This PCR relied on a set of 60 Vbeta primers and 13 Jbeta primers. Methods used by the authors: Around 10 million of the approximately 80 million unique TCR beta chains counted in a later analysis were shared. Measured with immunoSEQ multiplex PCR; TCRdb has only the in-frame clones, and not every one. The D gene and trimming were derived from the DNA, and the V and J assignments and clone size from that table. The sample contains 150,000 to 200,000 clones, approximately 80% of which appear only once. This CDR3 comprises 16 residues. Germline V gene data show CDR1 as MNHNS and CDR2 as SASEGT. The V segment lost 2 bases and the J segment 3 bases; nucleotides outside the gene matches: 6.

Sequencing was done on a sample of PBMCs. The TCR sequence derives from a woman aged 18 to 35 in good health and CMV-seropositive. This chain connects TRBV6-1 to TRBJ2-3; 9 nucleotides agree with TRBD2. Written as DNA, the CDR3 is TGTGCCAGCAGTGAACGAGGGACTAGCCTAACAGATACGCAGTATTTT. Residues: CASSERGTSLTDTQYF.